This TCR beta chain was retrieved from a study of shared clonotypes between healthy human individuals. About the study: The study enrolled a couple of women and a few men aged 18 to 49.

This clone has at least ten counts. Its specificity is unknown. Trimming took off 1 base at V and 10 bases at J, with 13 bases between the two ends. This CDR3 region has 13 residues. CDR1 and CDR2 (germline): LNHNV, YYDKDF (reference sequence). TCRdb's table, derived via immunoSEQ multiplex PCR, lists solely in-frame clones and lacks some. The sample contains 950,000 to 1,200,000 clones, roughly 80% of which appear only once. Whole-study findings and limits: Among a handful of donors, roughly 5.5% of naive CD4 clonotypes were found in common.

Sequencing was done on a sample of memory CD4+ T cells from PBMCs. Subset reported: CD45RA-negative fraction. The J gene is TRBJ1-2, the V gene TRBV15; D is undetermined. The sequence came from a man younger than 35 in good health. Some clones in this sample may be carry-over from other donors' samples. The CDR3 protein is CATSRGSPWTYTF. The CDR3 coding sequence is TGTGCCACCAGCAGAGGATCTCCCTGGACCTACACCTTC.